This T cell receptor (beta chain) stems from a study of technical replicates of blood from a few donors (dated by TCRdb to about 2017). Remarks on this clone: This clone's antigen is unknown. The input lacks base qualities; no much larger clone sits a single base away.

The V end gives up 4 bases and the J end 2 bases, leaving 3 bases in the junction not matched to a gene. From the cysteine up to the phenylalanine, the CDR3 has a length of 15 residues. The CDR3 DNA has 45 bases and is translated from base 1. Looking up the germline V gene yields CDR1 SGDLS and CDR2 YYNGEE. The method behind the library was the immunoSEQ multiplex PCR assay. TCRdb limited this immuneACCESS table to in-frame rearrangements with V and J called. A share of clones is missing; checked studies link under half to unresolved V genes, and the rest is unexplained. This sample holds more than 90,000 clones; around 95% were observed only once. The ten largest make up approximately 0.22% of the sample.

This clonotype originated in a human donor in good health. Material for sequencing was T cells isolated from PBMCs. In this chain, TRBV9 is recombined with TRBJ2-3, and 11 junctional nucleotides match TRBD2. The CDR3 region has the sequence CASSFSGGDTDTQYF. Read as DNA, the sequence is TGTGCCAGCAGCTTTAGCGGGGGGGACACAGATACGCAGTATTTT.